This T cell receptor beta chain appears in the sequencing data of a study of cytomegalovirus exposure and HLA in healthy donors. PCR amplification relied on 60 Vbeta primers (plus 13 Jbeta primers). Profiled with immunoSEQ multiplex PCR; TCRdb holds only in-frame clones, not every one. The data hold around 120,000 clones, with around three quarters observed a single time. Trimming took off 0 bases at V and 5 bases at J, with 10 bases between the two ends. Per the germline V gene, CDR1 is MGHRA and CDR2 is YSYEKL. CDR3 length equals 14 residues. V and J are TRBV4-1 and TRBJ1-2; D may be TRBD1 (5 bases). Material: PBMCs. The receptor was isolated from a woman aged 40 to 49 in good health and CMV-seropositive. The CDR3, as DNA: TGCGCCAGCAGCCAAGACACAGGACCATATGGCTACACCTTC. It specifies CASSQDTGPYGYTF.